This T cell receptor beta chain was observed in a study of T cells in Graves' hyperthyroidism and ophthalmopathy. This clonotype was detected only a few times. What it binds is unknown. The source material, RNA transcripts, was used to amplify TCR beta CDR3 regions. First-round RT-PCR of the TCR CDR3 relied on the HTBI primer set. TCRdb re-analysed the multiplex PCR reads in MiXCR, keeping a single row per CDR3 protein. The sample comprises fewer than 450,000 distinct CDR3 sequences, about a fifth of which are singletons, and 40% rests with the top ten. CDR1 is MNHEY and CDR2 is SMNVEV in the germline V gene (reference sequence). The CDR3 spans 14 residues. V was trimmed by 7 bases and J by 5 bases, leaving 16 bases between them. Diagnostic decisions used clinical symptoms, serum thyroxine and TRAb, thyroid ultrasound and orbital computed tomography. Study conclusions and caveats: Expanded thyroid clonotypes (above 0.001) were mostly also found in blood.

Sequenced: blood. This TCR came from a young man with Graves' ophthalmopathy. The chain uses TRBV27 and TRBJ2-3; D is perhaps TRBD1 or TRBD2 (6 bases each). The CDR3 reads CASTIGGRLDTQYF. The CDR3 bases are TGTGCCAGCACTATTGGGGGGCGGTTAGATACGCAGTATTTT.